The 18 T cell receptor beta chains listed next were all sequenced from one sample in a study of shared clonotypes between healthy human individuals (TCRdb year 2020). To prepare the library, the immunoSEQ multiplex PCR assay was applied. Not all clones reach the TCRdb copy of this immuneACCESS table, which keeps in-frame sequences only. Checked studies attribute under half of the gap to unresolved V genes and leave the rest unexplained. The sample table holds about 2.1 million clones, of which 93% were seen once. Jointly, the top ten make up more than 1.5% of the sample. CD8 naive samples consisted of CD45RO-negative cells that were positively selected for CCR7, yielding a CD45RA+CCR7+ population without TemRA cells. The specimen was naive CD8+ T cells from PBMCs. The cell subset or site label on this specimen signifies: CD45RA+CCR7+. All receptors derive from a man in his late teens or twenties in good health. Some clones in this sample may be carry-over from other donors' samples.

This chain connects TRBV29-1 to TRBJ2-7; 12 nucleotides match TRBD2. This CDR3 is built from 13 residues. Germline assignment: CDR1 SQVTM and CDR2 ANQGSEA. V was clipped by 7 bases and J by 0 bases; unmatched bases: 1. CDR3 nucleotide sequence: TGCAGCGGACTAGCGGGAGACTCCTACGAGCAGTACTTC. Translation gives CSGLAGDSYEQYF.

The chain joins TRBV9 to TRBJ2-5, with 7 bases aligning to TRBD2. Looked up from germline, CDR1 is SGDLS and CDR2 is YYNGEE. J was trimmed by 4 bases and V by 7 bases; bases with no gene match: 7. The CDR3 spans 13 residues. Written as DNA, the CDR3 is TGTGCCAGCGGGTTGACTAGCCTAGAGACCCAGTACTTC. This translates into CASGLTSLETQYF.

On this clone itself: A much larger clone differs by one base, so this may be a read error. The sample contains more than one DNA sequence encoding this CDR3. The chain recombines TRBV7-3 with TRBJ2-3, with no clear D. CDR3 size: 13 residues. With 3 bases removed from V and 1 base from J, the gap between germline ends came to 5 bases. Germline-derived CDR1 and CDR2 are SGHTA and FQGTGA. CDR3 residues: CASSFGGTDTQYF. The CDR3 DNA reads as TGTGCCAGCAGCTTTGGGGGCACAGATACGCAGTATTTT.

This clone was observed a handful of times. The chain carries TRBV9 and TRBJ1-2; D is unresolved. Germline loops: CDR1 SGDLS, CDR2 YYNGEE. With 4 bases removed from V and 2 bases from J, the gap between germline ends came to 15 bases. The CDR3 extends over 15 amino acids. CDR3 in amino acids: CASSPRGIPNYGYTF. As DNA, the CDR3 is TGTGCCAGCAGCCCCCGGGGAATCCCCAACTATGGCTACACCTTC. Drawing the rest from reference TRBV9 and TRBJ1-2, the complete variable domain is DSGVTQTPKHLITATGQRVTLRCSPRSGDLSVYWYQQSLDQGLQFLIQYYNGEERAKGNILERFSAQQFPDLHSELNLSSLELGDSALYFCASSPRGIPNYGYTFGSGTRLTVV.

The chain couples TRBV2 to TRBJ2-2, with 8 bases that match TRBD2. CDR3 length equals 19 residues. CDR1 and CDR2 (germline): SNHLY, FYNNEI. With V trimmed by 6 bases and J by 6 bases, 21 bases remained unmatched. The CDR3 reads CASSADQREIVKDAGELFF. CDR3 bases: TGTGCCAGCAGCGCCGACCAGCGGGAGATTGTGAAGGACGCCGGGGAGCTGTTTTTT.

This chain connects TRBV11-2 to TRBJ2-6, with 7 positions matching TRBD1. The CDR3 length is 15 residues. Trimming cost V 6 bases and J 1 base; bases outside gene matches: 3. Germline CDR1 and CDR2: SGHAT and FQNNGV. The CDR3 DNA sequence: TGTGCCAGCAGGGGGACAGTTTCTGGGGCCAACGTCCTGACTTTC. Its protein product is CASRGTVSGANVLTF.

This chain's CDR3 is CASTLAGGPSDTQYF. CDR3 DNA sequence: TGCGCCAGCACTCTAGCGGGAGGGCCCTCAGATACGCAGTATTTT. This sequence joins TRBV4-1 and TRBJ2-3; 12 bases map to TRBD2. The CDR3 sequence is 15 residues long. The germline V gene encodes CDR1 MGHRA and CDR2 YSYEKL. The junction had 6 bases not matched to a gene; V was cut back by 7 bases and J by 4 bases.

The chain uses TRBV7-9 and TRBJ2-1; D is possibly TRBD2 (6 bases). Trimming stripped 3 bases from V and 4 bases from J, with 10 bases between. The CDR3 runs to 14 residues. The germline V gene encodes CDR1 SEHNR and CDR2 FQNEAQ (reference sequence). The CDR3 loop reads CASSFASEYNEQFF. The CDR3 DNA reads TGTGCCAGCAGCTTCGCTAGCGAATACAATGAGCAGTTCTTC.

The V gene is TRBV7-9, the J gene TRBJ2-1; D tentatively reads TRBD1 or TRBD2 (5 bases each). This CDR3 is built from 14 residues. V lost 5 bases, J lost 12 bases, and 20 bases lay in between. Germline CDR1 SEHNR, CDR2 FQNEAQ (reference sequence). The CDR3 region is CASSPSGTAVWQFF. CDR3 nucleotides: TGTGCCAGCAGCCCTAGTGGGACCGCGGTTTGGCAGTTCTTC.

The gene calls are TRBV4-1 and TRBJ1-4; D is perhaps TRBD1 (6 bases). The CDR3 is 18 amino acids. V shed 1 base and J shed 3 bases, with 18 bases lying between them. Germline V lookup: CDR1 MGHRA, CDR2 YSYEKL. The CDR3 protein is CASSQGSSGALPNEKLFF. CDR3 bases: TGCGCCAGCAGCCAAGGTAGCTCGGGGGCTTTGCCTAATGAAAAACTGTTTTTT.

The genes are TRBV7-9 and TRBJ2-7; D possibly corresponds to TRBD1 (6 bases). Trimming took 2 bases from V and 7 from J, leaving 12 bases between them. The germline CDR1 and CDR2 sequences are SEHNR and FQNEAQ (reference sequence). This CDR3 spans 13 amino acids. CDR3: CASSLTGMGEQYF. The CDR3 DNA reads TGTGCCAGCAGCTTAACAGGGATGGGGGAGCAGTACTTC. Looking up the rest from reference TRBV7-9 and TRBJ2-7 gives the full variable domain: DTGVSQNPRHKITKRGQNVTFRCDPISEHNRLYWYRQTLGQGPEFLTYFQNEAQLEKSRLLSDRFSAERPKGSFSTLEIQRTEQGDSAMYLCASSLTGMGEQYFGPGTRLTVT.

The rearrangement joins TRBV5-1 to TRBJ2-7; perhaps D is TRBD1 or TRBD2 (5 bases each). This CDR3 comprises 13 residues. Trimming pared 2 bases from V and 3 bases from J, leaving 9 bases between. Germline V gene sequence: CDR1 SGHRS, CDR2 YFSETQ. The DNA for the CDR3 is TGCGCCAGCAGCTTTGGGGACGGCTACGAGCAGTACTTC. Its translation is CASSFGDGYEQYF.

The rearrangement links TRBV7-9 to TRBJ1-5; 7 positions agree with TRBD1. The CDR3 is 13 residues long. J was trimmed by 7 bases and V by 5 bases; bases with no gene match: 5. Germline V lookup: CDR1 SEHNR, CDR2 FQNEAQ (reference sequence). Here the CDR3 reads CASSADRAQPQHF. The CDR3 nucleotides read TGTGCCAGCAGCGCCGACAGGGCCCAGCCCCAGCATTTT.

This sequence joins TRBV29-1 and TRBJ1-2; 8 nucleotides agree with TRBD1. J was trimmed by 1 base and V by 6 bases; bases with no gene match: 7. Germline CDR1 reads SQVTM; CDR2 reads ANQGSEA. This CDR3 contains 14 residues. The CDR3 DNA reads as TGCAGCGTATGGACAGGGATTGTTAACTATGGCTACACCTTC. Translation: CSVWTGIVNYGYTF.

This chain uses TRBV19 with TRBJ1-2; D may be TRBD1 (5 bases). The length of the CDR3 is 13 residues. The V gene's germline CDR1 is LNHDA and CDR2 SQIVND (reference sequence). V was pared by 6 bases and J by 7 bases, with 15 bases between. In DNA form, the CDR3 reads TGTGCCAGTAGCCCGTCGGACATGCCTGGCTACACCTTC. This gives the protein CASSPSDMPGYTF.

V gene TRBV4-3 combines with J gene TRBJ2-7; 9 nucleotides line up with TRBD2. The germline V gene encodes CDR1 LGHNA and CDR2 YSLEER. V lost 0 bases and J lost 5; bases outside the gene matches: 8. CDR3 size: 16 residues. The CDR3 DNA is TGCGCCAGCAGCCAAGATCCTAGCGGGAATTCCCACGAGCAGTACTTC. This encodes CASSQDPSGNSHEQYF.

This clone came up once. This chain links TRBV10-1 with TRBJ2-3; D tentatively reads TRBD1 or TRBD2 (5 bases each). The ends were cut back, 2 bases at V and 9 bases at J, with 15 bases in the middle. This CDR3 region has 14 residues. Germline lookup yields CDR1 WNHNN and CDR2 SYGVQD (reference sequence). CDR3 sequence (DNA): TGCGCCAGCAGTGAGAAGGGGACGGGCCGAACGCAGTATTTT. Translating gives CASSEKGTGRTQYF.

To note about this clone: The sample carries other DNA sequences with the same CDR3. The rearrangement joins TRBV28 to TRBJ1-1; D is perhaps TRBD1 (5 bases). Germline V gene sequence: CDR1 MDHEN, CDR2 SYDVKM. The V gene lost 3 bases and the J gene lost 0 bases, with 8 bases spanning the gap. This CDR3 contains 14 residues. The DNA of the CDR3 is TGTGCCAGCAGTTTCGGGGCATTGAACACTGAAGCTTTCTTT. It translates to CASSFGALNTEAFF.